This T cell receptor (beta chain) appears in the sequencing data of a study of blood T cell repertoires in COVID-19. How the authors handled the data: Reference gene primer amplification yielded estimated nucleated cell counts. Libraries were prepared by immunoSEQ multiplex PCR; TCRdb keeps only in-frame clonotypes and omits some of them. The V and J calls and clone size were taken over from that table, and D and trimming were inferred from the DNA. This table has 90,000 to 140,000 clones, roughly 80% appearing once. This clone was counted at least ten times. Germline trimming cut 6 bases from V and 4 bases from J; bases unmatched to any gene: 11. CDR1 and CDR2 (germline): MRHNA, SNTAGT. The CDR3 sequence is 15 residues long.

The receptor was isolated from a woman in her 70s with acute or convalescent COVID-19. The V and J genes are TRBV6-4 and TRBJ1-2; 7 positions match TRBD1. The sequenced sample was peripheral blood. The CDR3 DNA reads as TGTGCCAGCAGACTCCGATACCAGGGGGTCTATGGCTACACCTTC. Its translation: CASRLRYQGVYGYTF.